The T cell receptor beta chain under discussion was sequenced for a study of blood T cell repertoires in COVID-19. Looking at the study overall: From the United States, Italy and Spain came samples of acute and convalescent COVID-19. T cells, B-cell-depleted T cells, or PBMCs provided the cDNA or gDNA that served as material.

Per the authors' pipeline: Estimation of nucleated cell counts was performed using reference gene primer amplification. The repertoire was sequenced with immunoSEQ multiplex PCR; TCRdb's copy has only in-frame clones and lacks some. D and trimming come from the DNA, and the V and J calls and clone size come from that table. The sample shows under 250,000 clones, about 86% of them seen only once. This clonotype originated in a man between 45 and 60 years old with active or convalescent COVID-19. The sequenced sample consisted of peripheral blood.

CDR3 bases: TGTGCCAGCAGCCTGACAGGGGATGGCTACACCTTC. Residues: CASSLTGDGYTF. The chain uses TRBV7-3 and TRBJ1-2; 8 bases agree with TRBD1. After removal of 5 bases from V and 6 bases from J, the junction contained 2 bases not matched to a gene. Germline V CDR1 and CDR2: SGHTA, FQGTGA. This CDR3 contains 12 residues.